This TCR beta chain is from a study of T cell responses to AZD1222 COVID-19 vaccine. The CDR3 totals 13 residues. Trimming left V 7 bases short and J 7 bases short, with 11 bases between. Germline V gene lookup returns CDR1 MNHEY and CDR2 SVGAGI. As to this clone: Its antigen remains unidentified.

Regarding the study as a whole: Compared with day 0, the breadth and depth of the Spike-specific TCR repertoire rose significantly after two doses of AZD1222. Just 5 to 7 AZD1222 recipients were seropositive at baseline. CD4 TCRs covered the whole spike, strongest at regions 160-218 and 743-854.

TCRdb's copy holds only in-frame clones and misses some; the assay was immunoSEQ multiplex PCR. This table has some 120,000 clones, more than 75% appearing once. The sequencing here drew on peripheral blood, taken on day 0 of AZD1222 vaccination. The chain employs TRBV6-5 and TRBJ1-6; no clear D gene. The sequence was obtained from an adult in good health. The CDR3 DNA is TGTGCCAGCAACTACAATGGGAATTCACCCCTCCACTTT. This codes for CASNYNGNSPLHF.